This entry lists 18 T cell receptor beta chains sequenced from one sample in a study of identical twins listed by TCRdb under 2016. Receptors were amplified or captured by 5' RACE. The instrument was an Illumina HiSeq 2000. TCRdb trimmed the raw reads at Q25, called clones with MiXCR and kept productive beta chains. Rows matching on CDR3 protein sequence are summarized as one entry with the most common DNA and genes. The sample yields fewer than 650,000 distinct CDR3 sequences; 9.5% to 10% were counted once. Of the sample, 2.5% to 3% falls within the top ten clones. The sample was also reused in another study, on yellow fever vaccine responses in identical twins.

The specimen sequenced was PBMCs. The receptors derive from a woman aged 18 to 35 in good health.

This chain joins TRBV29-1 and TRBJ2-7, with TRBD1 matching over 10 bases. CDR1 is SQVTM and CDR2 is ANQGSEA in the germline V gene. The ends lost 4 bases at V and 8 bases at J; junction bases unmatched: 14. The CDR3 spans 15 residues. CDR3 region: CSVGGLGTGDPKQYF. The CDR3 DNA follows: TGCAGCGTTGGCGGTTTAGGGACAGGGGACCCGAAGCAGTACTTC.

This clonotype was seen a handful of times. The rearrangement joins TRBV11-2 to TRBJ2-7; either TRBD1 or TRBD2 may supply D (5 bases each). The CDR3 spans 17 residues. The V end lost 0 bases, the J end lost 5 bases, and 20 bases lay between the germline ends. Germline CDR1 is SGHAT and CDR2 is FQNNGV. The CDR3 DNA sequence: TGTGCCAGCAGCTTAGAGGGACCTACCTACCAGAGTAACGAGCAGTACTTC. Translating it yields CASSLEGPTYQSNEQYF. Variable domain in full (rest from reference TRBV11-2 and TRBJ2-7): EAGVAQSPRYKIIEKRQSVAFWCNPISGHATLYWYQQILGQGPKLLIQFQNNGVVDDSQLPKDRFSAERLKGVDSTLKIQPAKLEDSAVYLCASSLEGPTYQSNEQYFGPGTRLTVT.

The sample holds a few counts of this clonotype. The chain's CDR3 is CASGISPFKAGGYGNIQYF. For the CDR3, the DNA is TGTGCCAGCGGAATAAGTCCATTCAAAGCGGGAGGGTATGGAAACATTCAGTACTTC. The chain is built from TRBV7-3 and TRBJ2-4, with 10 nucleotides matching TRBD2. The CDR3 length is 19 residues. Germline loops: CDR1 SGHTA, CDR2 FQGTGA. V lost 8 bases, J lost 6 bases, and 22 bases stayed unmatched.

This clonotype was counted many times. V and J are TRBV6-4 and TRBJ2-3; no firm D call. From germline, CDR1 is MRHNA and CDR2 SNTAGT. Between the trimmed V and J ends, which lost 5 bases and 2 bases, there was a span of 14 bases. This CDR3 comprises 15 residues. CDR3 residues: CASSFTGATTDTQYF. Here the CDR3 DNA reads TGTGCCAGCAGTTTTACGGGTGCCACCACAGATACGCAGTATTTT.

This clonotype has just a few counts. This rearrangement joins TRBV12-3 or TRBV12-4 to TRBJ2-1; no definite D call. V gave up 6 bases and J gave up 10 bases, with 19 bases separating them. This CDR3 has 14 amino acids. The DNA of the CDR3 is TGTGCCAGCAGCTCTCACACAGCAGGCAGCGAGCAGTTCTTC. Protein sequence: CASSSHTAGSEQFF.

This clonotype was seen a handful of times. V and J are TRBV28 and TRBJ2-7; 7 nucleotides agree with TRBD2. Germline CDR1 and CDR2: MDHEN and SYDVKM. The CDR3 covers 13 residues. Trimming cost V 5 bases and J 2 bases; bases outside gene matches: 3. DNA of the CDR3: TGTGCCAGCAGTGGAGGACTAGCCTACGAGCAGTACTTC. It encodes CASSGGLAYEQYF. The whole variable domain, filled in from reference TRBV28 and TRBJ2-7, reads DVKVTQSSRYLVKRTGEKVFLECVQDMDHENMFWYRQDPGLGLRLIYFSYDVKMKEKGDIPEGYSVSREKKERFSLILESASTNQTSMYLCASSGGLAYEQYFGPGTRLTVT.

This clonotype was observed a handful of times. The chain is built from TRBV6-2 or TRBV6-3 and TRBJ2-7, with 10 bases that match TRBD2. The CDR3 contains 15 residues. Unmatched junction bases numbered 8, after V lost 4 bases and J lost 5 bases. The germline V gene has CDR1 MNHEY and CDR2 SVGEGT. CDR3 coding DNA: TGTGCCAGCAGTTTCCTAGCGGGAGAATCCCACGAGCAGTACTTC. It codes for CASSFLAGESHEQYF.

Many counts were recorded for this clonotype. This chain links TRBV27 with TRBJ2-2; D is possibly TRBD1 or TRBD2 (5 bases each). Trimming left V 6 bases short and J 0 bases short, with 14 bases between. The CDR3 extends over 16 amino acids. Germline values: CDR1 MNHEY, CDR2 SMNVEV (reference sequence). The CDR3 sequence is CASSWDGSANTGELFF. The CDR3 DNA reads as TGTGCCAGCAGCTGGGACGGATCCGCGAACACCGGGGAGCTGTTTTTT.

This clonotype was seen more than once but under ten times. The chain carries TRBV5-1 and TRBJ2-1; 11 bases align to TRBD2. The CDR3 covers 16 residues. Germline loops: CDR1 SGHRS, CDR2 YFSETQ. V lost 3 bases, J lost 6 bases, and 8 bases stayed unmatched. CDR3: CASSWTSGSPGNEQFF. The CDR3 coding sequence is TGCGCCAGCAGCTGGACTAGCGGGTCTCCGGGCAATGAGCAGTTCTTC.

This clonotype was recorded at least ten times. The genes are TRBV7-9 and TRBJ2-7, with a tentative D call TRBD2 (6 bases). Germline V CDR1 and CDR2: SEHNR, FQNEAQ (reference sequence). The V end was cut by 0 bases, the J end by 1 base, with 13 bases between. The CDR3 sequence is 16 residues long. The DNA for the CDR3 is TGTGCCAGCAGCTTAGCGGGAGGACTCCGTTCCTACGAGCAGTACTTC. Amino acid sequence: CASSLAGGLRSYEQYF.

The chain combines TRBV9 with TRBJ1-2, with D possibly TRBD1 on 5 matching bases. In germline, CDR1 is SGDLS, CDR2 YYNGEE. The CDR3 runs 13 residues. V lost 7 bases and J 4 bases, leaving 14 bases between the germline ends. As DNA, the CDR3 is TGTGCCAGCTATGGGGGGGTCGGCTATGGCTACACCTTC. This sequence encodes CASYGGVGYGYTF.

Many counts were recorded for this clonotype. The chain recombines TRBV27 with TRBJ2-3, with D perhaps TRBD1 or TRBD2 (5 bases each). V was clipped by 6 bases and J by 2 bases, with 15 bases between them. Germline loops: CDR1 MNHEY, CDR2 SMNVEV (reference sequence). This CDR3 comprises 15 residues. The CDR3 sequence is CASSKPGDPTDTQYF. The CDR3 nucleotides are TGTGCCAGCAGCAAGCCTGGGGACCCCACAGATACGCAGTATTTT.

This clonotype turned up a few times. This chain links TRBV12-3 or TRBV12-4 with TRBJ2-5, with 8 bases matching TRBD1. CDR3 size: 16 residues. V trimming: 0 bases; J trimming: 4 bases; junction bases outside the gene matches: 7. CDR3: CASSLATGQGAETQYF. CDR3 nucleotide sequence: TGTGCCAGCAGTTTAGCCACTGGACAGGGAGCAGAGACCCAGTACTTC.

CDR3 DNA: TGTGCCAGCAGTTACCAAAGACCGGGACAGTATAATGAAAAACTGTTTTTT. Translating gives CASSYQRPGQYNEKLFF. This chain uses TRBV6-5 with TRBJ1-4; 7 bases are a match to TRBD1. The ends lost 2 bases at V and 4 bases at J; junction bases unmatched: 10. Germline V lookup: CDR1 MNHEY, CDR2 SVGAGI. The CDR3 covers 17 residues.

This clonotype came up a few times. V is TRBV7-2 and J is TRBJ2-5; 11 nucleotides line up with TRBD2. After removal of 1 base from V and 5 bases from J, the junction contained 9 bases not matched to a gene. Germline V gives CDR1 SGHTA, CDR2 FQGNSA. This CDR3 spans 17 amino acids. The CDR3 here is CASSLVSSGRARETQYF. CDR3 bases: TGTGCCAGCAGCTTAGTCAGTAGCGGGAGGGCCCGGGAGACCCAGTACTTC.

This clonotype was counted ten times or more. The genes are TRBV12-3 or TRBV12-4 and TRBJ1-2, with 9 nucleotides matching TRBD1. The CDR3 has 13 residues. Losses at the gene ends were 7 bases for V and 3 bases for J; bases not matched to a gene: 3. The CDR3 DNA is TGTGCCAGCACCTGGACAGGGGACTATGGCTACACCTTC. It codes for CASTWTGDYGYTF.

A few counts support this clonotype. The chain carries TRBV4-2 and TRBJ2-3; D tentatively reads TRBD1 or TRBD2 (5 bases each). The CDR3 extends over 19 amino acids. V was clipped by 6 bases and J by 1 base, with 26 bases between them. Germline V CDR1 and CDR2: LGHNA, YNFKEQ. CDR3: CASSYLGAGYRTGTDTQYF. In DNA, the CDR3 is TGTGCCAGCAGTTATTTAGGGGCGGGCTATAGGACCGGCACAGATACGCAGTATTTT.

A remark on this clonotype: A much larger clone lies one base from this, so it may be a read error. The chain recombines TRBV28 with TRBJ2-7, with 10 bases that match TRBD2. The germline gives CDR1 MDHEN, CDR2 SYDVKM. The V and J ends lost 4 bases and 6 bases, in that order; junction bases with no gene match: 12. The CDR3 runs 16 residues. The CDR3 loop reads CASSSPGTSVTFEQYF. For the CDR3, the DNA is TGTGCCAGCAGTTCGCCCGGGACTAGCGTAACCTTCGAGCAGTACTTC.